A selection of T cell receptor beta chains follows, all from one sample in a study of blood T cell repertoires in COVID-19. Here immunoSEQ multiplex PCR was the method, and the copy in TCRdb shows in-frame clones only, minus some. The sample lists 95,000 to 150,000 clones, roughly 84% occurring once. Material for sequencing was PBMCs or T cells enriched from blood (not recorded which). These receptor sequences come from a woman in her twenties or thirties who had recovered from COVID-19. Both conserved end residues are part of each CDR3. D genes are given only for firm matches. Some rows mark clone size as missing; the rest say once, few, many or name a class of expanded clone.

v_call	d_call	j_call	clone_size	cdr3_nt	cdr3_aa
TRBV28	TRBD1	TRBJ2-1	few	TGTGCCAGCAGGTCGGGACAGCAATACAATGAGCAGTTCTTC	CASRSGQQYNEQFF
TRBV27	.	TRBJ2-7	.	TGTGCCAGCAGGGGGACATACTACGAGCAGTACTTC	CASRGTYYEQYF
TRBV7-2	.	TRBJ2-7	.	TGTGCCAGCAGCCCACTCACAAGGGGTGGAACCTACGAGCAGTACTTC	CASSPLTRGGTYEQYF
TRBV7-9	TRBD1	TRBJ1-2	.	TGTGCCAGCAGTCGAGTAGGGGCAGGGGGTTCCTATGGCTACACCTTC	CASSRVGAGGSYGYTF
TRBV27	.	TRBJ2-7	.	TGTGCCAGCAGTTTATCTAAGGAATTGCGGGTCAGGCTCCACGAGCAGTACTTC	CASSLSKELRVRLHEQYF
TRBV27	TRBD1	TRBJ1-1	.	TGTGCCAGCAGTTCCTACAGGGGGCGGAACACTGAAGCTTTCTTT	CASSSYRGRNTEAFF
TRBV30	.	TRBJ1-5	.	TGTGCCTGGAGTCCTCCCCCCGGCGGGGGCAATCAGCCCCAGCATTTT	CAWSPPPGGGNQPQHF
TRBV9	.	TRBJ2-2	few	TGTGCCAGCAGCGTAGTGGGGGCTTCCGGGGAGCTGTTTTTT	CASSVVGASGELFF
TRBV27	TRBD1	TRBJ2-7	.	TGTGCCAGCAGTTTTCAGACAGGGCGGGAGCAGTACTTC	CASSFQTGREQYF
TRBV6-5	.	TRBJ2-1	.	TGTGCCAGCGGAGGCCATAGCTCCTACAATGAGCAGTTCTTC	CASGGHSSYNEQFF
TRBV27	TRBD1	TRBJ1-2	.	TGTGCCAGCAGTCCGGGACAGTTTCACTATGGCTACACCTTC	CASSPGQFHYGYTF
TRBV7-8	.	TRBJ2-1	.	TGTGCCAGCAGCTTAGCGCGGGGCAATGAGCAGTTCTTC	CASSLARGNEQFF
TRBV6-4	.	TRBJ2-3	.	TGTGCCAGCAGTGACAGGGGTGGCACAGATACGCAGTATTTT	CASSDRGGTDTQYF
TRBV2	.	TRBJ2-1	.	TGTGCCAGCAGCCCGAGTTCCCGCGGGATCAACAATGAGCAGTTCTTC	CASSPSSRGINNEQFF
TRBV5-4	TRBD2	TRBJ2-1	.	TGTGCCAGCAGCTTGATGCGTGGACTAGCGTCCTACAATGAGCAGTTCTTC	CASSLMRGLASYNEQFF
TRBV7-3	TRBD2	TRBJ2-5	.	TGTGCCAGCAGCTCCGGGACTACAAACCAAGAGACCCAGTACTTC	CASSSGTTNQETQYF
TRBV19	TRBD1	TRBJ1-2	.	TGTGCCAGTAGTAGTAATCGGGACAGCCGTAACTATGGCTACACCTTC	CASSSNRDSRNYGYTF